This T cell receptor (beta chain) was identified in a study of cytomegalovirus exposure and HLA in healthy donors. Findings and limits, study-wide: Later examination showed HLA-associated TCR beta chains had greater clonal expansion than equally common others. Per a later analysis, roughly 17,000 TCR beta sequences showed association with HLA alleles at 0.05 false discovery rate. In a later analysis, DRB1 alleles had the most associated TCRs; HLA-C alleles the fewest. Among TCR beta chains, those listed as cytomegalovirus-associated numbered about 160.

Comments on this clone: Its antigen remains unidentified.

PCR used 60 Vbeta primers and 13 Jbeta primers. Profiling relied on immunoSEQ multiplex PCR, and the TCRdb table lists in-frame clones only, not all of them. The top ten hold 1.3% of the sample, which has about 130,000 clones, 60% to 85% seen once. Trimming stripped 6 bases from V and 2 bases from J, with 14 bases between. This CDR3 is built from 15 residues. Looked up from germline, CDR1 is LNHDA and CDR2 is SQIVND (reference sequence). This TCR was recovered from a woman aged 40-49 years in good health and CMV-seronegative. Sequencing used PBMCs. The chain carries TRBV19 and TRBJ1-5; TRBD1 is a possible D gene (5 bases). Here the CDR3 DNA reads TGTGCCAGTAGAGAGCGCGGGGGAGGCAATCAGCCCCAGCATTTT. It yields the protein CASRERGGGNQPQHF. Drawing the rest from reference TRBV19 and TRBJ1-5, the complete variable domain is DGGITQSPKYLFRKEGQNVTLSCEQNLNHDAMYWYRQDPGQGLRLIYYSQIVNDFQKGDIAEGYSVSREKKESFPLTVTSAQKNPTAFYLCASRERGGGNQPQHFGDGTRLSIL.